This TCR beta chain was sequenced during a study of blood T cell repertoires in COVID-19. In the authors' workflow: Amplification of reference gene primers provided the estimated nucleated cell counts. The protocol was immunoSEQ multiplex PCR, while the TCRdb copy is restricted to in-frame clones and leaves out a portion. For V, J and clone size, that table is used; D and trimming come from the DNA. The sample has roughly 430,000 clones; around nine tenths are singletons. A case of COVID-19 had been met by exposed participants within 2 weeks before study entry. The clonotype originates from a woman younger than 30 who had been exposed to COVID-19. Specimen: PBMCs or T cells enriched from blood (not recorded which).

In nucleotides, the CDR3 is TGTGCCAGCAGTGTCAGGGGTGGGAACACTGAAGCTTTCTTT. This codes for CASSVRGGNTEAFF. The chain carries TRBV28 and TRBJ1-1; D possibly corresponds to TRBD1 (6 bases). The germline V gene encodes CDR1 MDHEN and CDR2 SYDVKM. The CDR3 covers 14 residues. V lost 5 bases and J 1 base, leaving 11 bases between the germline ends.